This TCR beta chain originates from a study of brain T cells in children with intractable seizures. Time point: blood from clinic visit 5 months post-surgery; TSC patient then seizure free. Findings and limits, study-wide: Patients' HCMV serostatus was unknown; virus specificity rests on CDR3 similarity alone.

TCRdb's copy holds only in-frame clones and misses some; the assay was immunoSEQ multiplex PCR. The sample has hundreds of thousands of clones, about 94% seen once. On this clone itself: The antigen remains unidentified.

The clonotype was recovered from a boy under three years old with tuberous sclerosis and intractable seizures. The sequencing here drew on peripheral blood, taken about 5 months after surgery.

CDR3 amino acids: CASLAREADTQYF. In DNA, the CDR3 is TGTGCCAGCTTGGCGCGGGAGGCAGATACGCAGTATTTT. The chain joins TRBV2 to TRBJ2-3, with 8 bases fitting TRBD2. The CDR3 loop spans 13 amino acids. Trimming removed 8 bases from V and 4 bases from J; junction bases left unmatched: 5. Looked up from germline, CDR1 is SNHLY and CDR2 is FYNNEI.